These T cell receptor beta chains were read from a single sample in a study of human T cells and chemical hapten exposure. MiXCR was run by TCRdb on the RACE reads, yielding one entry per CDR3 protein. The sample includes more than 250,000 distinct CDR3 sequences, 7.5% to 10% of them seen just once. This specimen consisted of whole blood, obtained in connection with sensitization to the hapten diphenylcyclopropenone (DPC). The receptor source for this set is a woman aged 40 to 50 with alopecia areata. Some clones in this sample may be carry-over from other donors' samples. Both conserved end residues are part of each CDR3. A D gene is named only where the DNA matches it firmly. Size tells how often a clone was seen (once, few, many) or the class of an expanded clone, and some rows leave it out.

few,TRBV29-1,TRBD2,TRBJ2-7,CSAWGGYEQYF,TGCAGCGCATGGGGGGGCTACGAGCAGTACTTC
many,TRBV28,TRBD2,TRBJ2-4,CASSLRGRVNIQYF,TGTGCCAGCAGTTTACGGGGGAGGGTGAACATTCAGTACTTC
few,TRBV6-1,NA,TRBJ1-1,CASSELRRTEAFF,TGTGCCAGCAGTGAACTACGGCGGACTGAAGCTTTCTTT
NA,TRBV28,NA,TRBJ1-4,CASSPFGEKLFF,TGTGCCAGCAGTCCCTTCGGTGAAAAACTGTTTTTT
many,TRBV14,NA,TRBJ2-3,CASSLTRSTDTQYF,TGTGCCAGCAGCCTCACAAGATCCACAGATACGCAGTATTTT
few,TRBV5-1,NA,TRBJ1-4,CASSLQLGEKLFF,TGCGCCAGCAGCTTACAGTTAGGCGAAAAACTGTTTTTT
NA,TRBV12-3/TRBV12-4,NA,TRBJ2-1,CASSTVLALPYNEQFF,TGTGCCAGCAGCACCGTCCTAGCTCTCCCCTACAATGAGCAGTTCTTC
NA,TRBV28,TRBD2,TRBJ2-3,CASTPGQGAGGSDTQYF,TGTGCCAGCACCCCCGGACAGGGAGCGGGAGGGTCAGATACGCAGTATTTT
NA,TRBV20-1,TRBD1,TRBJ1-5,CSAVQGAPSNQPQHF,TGCAGTGCAGTACAGGGGGCTCCTAGCAATCAGCCCCAGCATTTT
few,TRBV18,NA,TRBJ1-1,CATARGEGTEAFF,TGTGCCACCGCTAGGGGTGAAGGCACTGAAGCTTTCTTT
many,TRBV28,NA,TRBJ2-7,CASRGRDYEQYF,TGTGCCAGCAGGGGCAGGGACTACGAGCAGTACTTC
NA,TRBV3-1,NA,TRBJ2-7,CASSHLPREGFYEQYF,TGTGCCAGCAGCCATCTCCCGAGGGAAGGCTTCTACGAGCAGTACTTC
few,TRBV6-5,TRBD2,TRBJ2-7,CASRTTSGRAYEQYF,TGTGCCAGCAGGACAACTAGCGGGAGGGCCTACGAGCAGTACTTC